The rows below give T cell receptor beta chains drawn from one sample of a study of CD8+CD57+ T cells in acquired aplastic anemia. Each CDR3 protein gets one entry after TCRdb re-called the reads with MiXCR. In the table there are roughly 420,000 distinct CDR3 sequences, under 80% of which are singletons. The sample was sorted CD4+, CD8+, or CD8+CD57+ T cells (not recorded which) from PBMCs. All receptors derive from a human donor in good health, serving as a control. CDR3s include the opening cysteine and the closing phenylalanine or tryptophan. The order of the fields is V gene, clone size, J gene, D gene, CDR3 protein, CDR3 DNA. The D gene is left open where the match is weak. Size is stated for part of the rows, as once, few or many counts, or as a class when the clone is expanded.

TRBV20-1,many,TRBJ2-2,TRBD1,CSALDRGNTGELFF,TGCAGTGCTCTGGACAGGGGTAACACCGGGGAGCTGTTTTTT
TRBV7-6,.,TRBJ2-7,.,CASSNGDAREQYF,TGTGCCAGCAGCAACGGAGACGCTCGCGAGCAGTACTTC
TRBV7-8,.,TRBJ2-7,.,CASRRAHEQYF,TGTGCCAGCAGGCGAGCACACGAGCAGTACTTC
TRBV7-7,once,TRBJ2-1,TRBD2,CASSGGAHNNEQFF,TGTGCTAGCAGCGGGGGGGCACACAACAATGAGCAGTTCTTC
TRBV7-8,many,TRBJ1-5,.,CASSPARNQPQHF,TGTGCCAGCAGCCCGGCGCGCAATCAGCCCCAGCATTTT
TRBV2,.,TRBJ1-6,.,CASNPVDGANSPLHF,TGTGCCAGCAACCCCGTTGATGGAGCTAATTCACCCCTCCACTTT
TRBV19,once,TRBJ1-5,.,CATTTFAGDQPKHF,TGTGCTACTACCACCTTCGCAGGGGATCAGCCCAAGCATTTT
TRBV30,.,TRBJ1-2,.,CAWAVPLDYGYTF,TGTGCCTGGGCCGTTCCCCTGGACTATGGCTACACCTTC
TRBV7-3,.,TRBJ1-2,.,CASGLAQGSGYGYTF,TGTGCCAGCGGCTTAGCTCAGGGTTCAGGCTATGGCTACACCTTC
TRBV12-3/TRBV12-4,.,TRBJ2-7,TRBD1,CASSLALTGAYEQYF,TGTGCCAGCAGCTTGGCCCTGACAGGGGCCTACGAGCAGTACTTC
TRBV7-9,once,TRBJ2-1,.,CASSWDGSNQPQHFF,TGTGCCAGCAGTTGGGACGGGAGCAATCAGCCCCAGCATTTCTTC
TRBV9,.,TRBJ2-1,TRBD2,CASSAGGGPYHEQFF,TGTGCCAGCAGCGCGGGCGGGGGGCCCTACCATGAGCAGTTCTTC
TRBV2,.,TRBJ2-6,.,CASSPHAGANVLTF,TGTGCCAGCAGCCCACACGCTGGGGCCAACGTCCTGACTTTC